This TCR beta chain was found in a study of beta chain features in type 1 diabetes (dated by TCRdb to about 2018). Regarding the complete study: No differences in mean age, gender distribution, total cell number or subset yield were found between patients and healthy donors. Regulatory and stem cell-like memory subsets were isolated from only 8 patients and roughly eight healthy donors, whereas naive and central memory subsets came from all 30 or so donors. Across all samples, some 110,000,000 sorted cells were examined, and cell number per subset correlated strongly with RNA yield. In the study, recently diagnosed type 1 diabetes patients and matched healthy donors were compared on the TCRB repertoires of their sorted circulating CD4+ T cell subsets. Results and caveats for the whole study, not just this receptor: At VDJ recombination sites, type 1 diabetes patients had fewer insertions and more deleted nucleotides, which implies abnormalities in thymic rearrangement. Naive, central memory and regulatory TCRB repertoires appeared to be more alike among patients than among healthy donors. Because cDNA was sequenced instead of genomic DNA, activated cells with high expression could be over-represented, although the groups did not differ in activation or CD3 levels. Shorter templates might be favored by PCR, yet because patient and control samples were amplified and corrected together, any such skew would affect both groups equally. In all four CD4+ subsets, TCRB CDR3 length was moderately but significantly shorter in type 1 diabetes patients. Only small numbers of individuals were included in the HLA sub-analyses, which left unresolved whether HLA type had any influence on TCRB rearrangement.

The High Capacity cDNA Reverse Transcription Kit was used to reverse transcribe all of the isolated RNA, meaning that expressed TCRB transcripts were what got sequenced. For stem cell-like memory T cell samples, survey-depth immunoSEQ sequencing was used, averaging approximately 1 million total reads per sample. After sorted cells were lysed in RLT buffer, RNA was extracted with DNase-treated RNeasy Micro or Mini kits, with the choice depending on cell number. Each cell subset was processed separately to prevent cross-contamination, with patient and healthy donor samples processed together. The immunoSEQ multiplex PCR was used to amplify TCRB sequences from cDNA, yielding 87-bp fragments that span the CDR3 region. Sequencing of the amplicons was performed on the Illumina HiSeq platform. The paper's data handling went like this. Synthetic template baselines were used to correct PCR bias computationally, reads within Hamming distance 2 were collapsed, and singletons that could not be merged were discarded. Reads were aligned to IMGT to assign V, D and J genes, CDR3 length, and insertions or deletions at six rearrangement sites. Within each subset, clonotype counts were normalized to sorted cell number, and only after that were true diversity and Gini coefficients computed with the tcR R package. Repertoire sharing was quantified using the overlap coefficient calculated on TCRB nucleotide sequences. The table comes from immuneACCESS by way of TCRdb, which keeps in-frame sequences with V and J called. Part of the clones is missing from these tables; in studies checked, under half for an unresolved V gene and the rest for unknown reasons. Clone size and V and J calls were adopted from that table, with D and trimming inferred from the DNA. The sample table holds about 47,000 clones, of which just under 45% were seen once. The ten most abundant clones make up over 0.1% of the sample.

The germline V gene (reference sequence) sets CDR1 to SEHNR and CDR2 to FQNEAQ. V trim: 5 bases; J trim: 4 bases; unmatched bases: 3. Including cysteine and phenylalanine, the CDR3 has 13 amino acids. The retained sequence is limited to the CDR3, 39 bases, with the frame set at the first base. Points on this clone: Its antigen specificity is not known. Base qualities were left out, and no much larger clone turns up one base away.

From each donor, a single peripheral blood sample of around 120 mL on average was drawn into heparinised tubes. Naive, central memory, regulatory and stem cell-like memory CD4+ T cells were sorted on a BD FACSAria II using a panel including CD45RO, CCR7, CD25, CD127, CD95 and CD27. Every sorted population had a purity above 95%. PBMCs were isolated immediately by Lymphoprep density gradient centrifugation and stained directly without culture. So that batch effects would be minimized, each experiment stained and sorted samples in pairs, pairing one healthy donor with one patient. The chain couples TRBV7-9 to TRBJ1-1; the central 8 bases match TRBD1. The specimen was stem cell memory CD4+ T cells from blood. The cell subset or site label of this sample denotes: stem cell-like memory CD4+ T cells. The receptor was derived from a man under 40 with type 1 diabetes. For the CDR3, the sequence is CASSIGQGTEAFF. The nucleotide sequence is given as TGTGCCAGCAGCATCGGACAGGGCACTGAAGCTTTCTTT.